Each of the 6 T cell receptor beta chains below was sequenced from the same sample in a study of T cells after yellow fever vaccination. In TCRdb, the 5' RACE reads were re-called with MiXCR into one record per CDR3 protein. The sample has more than 20,000 distinct CDR3 sequences, less than 7% seen once; the top ten hold about 10%. The sample was PBMCs, either bulk or a sorted T-cell subset (CD4+, CD8+, memory, or dextramer-sorted; not recorded which), taken 15 days after the yellow fever booster vaccination. Source of these receptors: a man younger than 45 who received the YFV17D yellow fever vaccine.

This clonotype was counted ten times or more. The V call is TRBV30, the J call TRBJ2-1; D uncertain. Germline values: CDR1 GTSNPN, CDR2 SVGIG (reference sequence). V lost 4 bases, J lost 0 bases, and 19 bases lay in between. CDR3 length equals 17 residues. CDR3 residues: CAWNPPGRLSSYNEQFF. In DNA, the CDR3 is TGTGCCTGGAACCCCCCCGGGCGCCTGAGCTCCTACAATGAGCAGTTCTTC.

This clonotype was recorded many times. The chain has TRBV7-2 and TRBJ2-7; 15 bases line up with TRBD2. The CDR3 contains 16 residues. Losses at the gene ends were 2 bases for V and 9 bases for J; bases not matched to a gene: 8. Germline V gene data show CDR1 as SGHTA and CDR2 as FQGNSA. CDR3 coding DNA: TGTGCCAGCAGCTTAAGCGGACTAGCGGGAGGGCCGGGGCAGTACTTC. Translated, it gives CASSLSGLAGGPGQYF. Using reference TRBV7-2 and TRBJ2-7 for the parts outside the CDR3, the full variable domain is GAGVSQSPSNKVTEKGKDVELRCDPISGHTALYWYRQSLGQGLEFLIYFQGNSAPDKSGLPSDRFSAERTGGSVSTLTIQRTQQEDSAVYLCASSLSGLAGGPGQYFGPGTRLTVT.

There are many counts of this clonotype. V gene TRBV7-2 combines with J gene TRBJ2-5; 7 bases match TRBD1. The CDR3 spans 17 residues. Germline V gene sequence: CDR1 SGHTA, CDR2 FQGNSA. The V segment lost 4 bases and the J segment 1 base; nucleotides outside the gene matches: 12. DNA for the CDR3: TGTGCCAGCAGCTCATTCTCTACAGGGGTCGGCCAAGAGACCCAGTACTTC. This encodes CASSSFSTGVGQETQYF. Complete variable domain (other parts from reference TRBV7-2 and TRBJ2-5): GAGVSQSPSNKVTEKGKDVELRCDPISGHTALYWYRQSLGQGLEFLIYFQGNSAPDKSGLPSDRFSAERTGGSVSTLTIQRTQQEDSAVYLCASSSFSTGVGQETQYFGPGTRLLVL.

This clonotype is medium-sized by share. The chain combines TRBV6-5 with TRBJ2-7; TRBD1 matches 7 bases. Germline V gene data show CDR1 as MNHEY and CDR2 as SVGAGI. The trim removed 5 bases at V and 2 bases at J, leaving 6 bases unmatched. The CDR3 spans 14 residues. CDR3 nucleotides: TGTGCCAGCAGTCAGGGGGTTGGGGCCTACGAGCAGTACTTC. This codes for CASSQGVGAYEQYF.

This clonotype was found many times. This rearrangement joins TRBV11-2 to TRBJ1-1; no clear D. The CDR3 consists of 14 residues. Germline CDR1 and CDR2: SGHAT and FQNNGV. V shed 7 bases and J shed 5 bases, with 17 bases lying between them. The DNA of the CDR3 is TGTGCCAGCACCTCCCAGGCAGGAGAAACTGAAGCTTTCTTT. Translated, it gives CASTSQAGETEAFF.

The sample holds many counts of this clonotype. This chain uses TRBV7-9 with TRBJ2-7, with 9 bases aligning to TRBD2. CDR1 and CDR2 from the germline V gene are SEHNR and FQNEAQ (reference sequence). Trimming cost V 2 bases and J 2 bases; bases outside gene matches: 10. This CDR3 has 17 amino acids. The DNA for the CDR3 is TGTGCCAGCAGCTTAATGCAAGCGGGGGGATCCCCCTACGAGCAGTACTTC. Translating it yields CASSLMQAGGSPYEQYF.